The 22 T cell receptor beta chains listed next were all sequenced from one sample in a study of shared clonotypes between healthy human individuals. Using immunoSEQ multiplex PCR, the repertoire was profiled, and TCRdb retains in-frame clones only, with some absent. Of over a million clones listed, approximately 98.5% are singletons. The sequenced sample was naive CD4+ T cells sorted from blood. The subset here: CD45RA+ positively selected. The receptors derive from a man younger than 40 in good health.

The CDR3, as DNA: TGCAGCGCCGACAGGGCCGGCGACAATGAGCAGTTCTTC. Its protein product is CSADRAGDNEQFF. The chain combines TRBV29-1 with TRBJ2-1; 7 bases fit TRBD1. Germline V CDR1 and CDR2: SQVTM, ANQGSEA. The CDR3 runs to 13 residues. With 7 bases clipped from V and 5 bases from J, the junction kept 8 bases outside the gene matches.

This clone has a single count. This chain uses TRBV9 with TRBJ2-7, with 7 bases matching TRBD2. The V and J ends lost 2 bases and 2 bases, in that order; junction bases with no gene match: 7. The CDR3 has 15 amino acids. CDR1 SGDLS and CDR2 YYNGEE come from the germline V gene. CDR3 protein: CASSVGRESPYEQYF. CDR3 in DNA: TGTGCCAGCAGCGTGGGGCGGGAGAGTCCCTACGAGCAGTACTTC.

The chain uses TRBV27 and TRBJ2-1; a weak D match, TRBD1 (6 bases). Per germline, CDR1 MNHEY and CDR2 SMNVEV (reference sequence). V was shortened by 6 bases and J by 9 bases, with 18 bases between the two germline ends. The CDR3 is 14 residues long. The CDR3 reads CASRPFGSQGEQFF. CDR3 DNA: TGTGCCAGCAGACCCTTTGGGTCACAGGGTGAGCAGTTCTTC.

The chain recombines TRBV11-3 with TRBJ2-7, with TRBD2 as a possible D gene (6 bases). The germline gives CDR1 SGHNT, CDR2 YENEEA. CDR3 length equals 14 residues. V lost 1 base, J lost 3 bases, and 10 bases lay in between. The CDR3: CASSLGGVLYEQYF. CDR3 sequence (DNA): TGTGCCAGCAGCTTAGGGGGGGTACTCTACGAGCAGTACTTC.

The chain links TRBV27 to TRBJ2-1; the match to TRBD2 covers 9 bases. The CDR3 spans 17 residues. The V segment lost 0 bases and the J segment 3 bases; nucleotides outside the gene matches: 6. Germline-derived CDR1 and CDR2 are MNHEY and SMNVEV (reference sequence). This CDR3 is CASSLSRGRAFYNEQFF. The CDR3 bases are TGTGCCAGCAGTTTATCGCGCGGGAGGGCATTCTACAATGAGCAGTTCTTC.

V usage is TRBV7-6 and J usage is TRBJ2-7; TRBD1 agrees at 9 bases. The junction had 4 bases not matched to a gene; V was cut back by 2 bases and J by 2 bases. Germline CDR1 and CDR2: SGHVS and FNYEAQ. CDR3 length: 15 amino acids. CDR3 sequence: CASSLTDRGPYEQYF. CDR3 sequence (DNA): TGTGCCAGCAGCTTAACGGACAGGGGCCCCTACGAGCAGTACTTC.

This clone was observed a single time. V usage is TRBV11-2 and J usage is TRBJ2-1, with TRBD2 identical over 11 bases. J lost 5 bases, V lost 6 bases, and 6 bases had no gene match. The CDR3 has 15 residues. CDR1 SGHAT and CDR2 FQNNGV come from the germline V gene. The CDR3 sequence: CASRRLAGRNNEQFF. For the CDR3, the DNA is TGTGCCAGCAGGAGACTAGCGGGGAGAAACAATGAGCAGTTCTTC.

This chain joins TRBV28 and TRBJ2-7; possible D gene TRBD2, 7 bases. The V end was cut by 5 bases, the J end by 5 bases, with 22 bases between. The CDR3 extends over 16 amino acids. Germline V gene data show CDR1 as MDHEN and CDR2 as SYDVKM. CDR3 DNA sequence: TGTGCCAGCAGTACTCGATGGGGGGGCTTAGCGGACGAGCAGTACTTC. It encodes CASSTRWGGLADEQYF.

This chain joins TRBV15 and TRBJ2-1; D not resolved. The CDR3 is made up of 15 amino acids. CDR1 is LNHNV, CDR2 YYDKDF, per germline (reference sequence). The V gene lost 6 bases and the J gene lost 4 bases, with 16 bases spanning the gap. The CDR3 protein is CATRRQTSRYNEQFF. For the CDR3, the DNA is TGTGCCACCAGACGGCAGACCAGCAGGTACAATGAGCAGTTCTTC.

The genes are TRBV29-1 and TRBJ2-2, with D possibly matching TRBD1 (6 bases). Looked up from germline, CDR1 is SQVTM and CDR2 is ANQGSEA. Trimming pared 4 bases from V and 1 base from J, leaving 10 bases between. This CDR3 contains 14 residues. The CDR3 spells CSVAWTVNTGELFF. CDR3 DNA sequence: TGCAGCGTTGCGTGGACAGTGAACACCGGGGAGCTGTTTTTT.

This clone has only one observation. The J gene is TRBJ2-7, the V gene TRBV11-1; possible D gene TRBD1, 6 bases. V lost 0 bases and J lost 6, with 12 bases in between. This CDR3 is 14 amino acids long. Germline CDR1 SGHAT, CDR2 FQDESV (reference sequence). The CDR3 nucleotides read TGTGCCAGCAGCTTAGCCCCTACAGGGCGCGAGCAGTACTTC. Residues: CASSLAPTGREQYF.

This chain joins TRBV19 and TRBJ2-7; no definite D call. The germline V and J ends were trimmed by 3 bases and 2 bases, with 14 bases remaining between them. The CDR3 is made up of 15 amino acids. In germline, CDR1 is LNHDA, CDR2 SQIVND (reference sequence). The CDR3 region has the DNA TGTGCCAGTAGTATTGGGTTTGGCGGAACCTACGAGCAGTACTTC. Residues: CASSIGFGGTYEQYF.

Details on this clone: The sample carries other DNA sequences with the same CDR3. The genes are TRBV2 and TRBJ2-7, with TRBD1 identical over 9 bases. Germline V gives CDR1 SNHLY, CDR2 FYNNEI. This CDR3 spans 14 amino acids. With 6 bases clipped from V and 1 base from J, the junction kept 4 bases outside the gene matches. The CDR3 is CASSSGQGSYEQYF. The DNA for the CDR3 is TGTGCCAGCAGCTCTGGACAGGGGTCCTACGAGCAGTACTTC.

The rearrangement joins TRBV9 to TRBJ2-3; TRBD2 matches 9 bases. Trimming at V came to 1 base and at J to 6 bases, leaving 3 bases not matched to a gene. Germline V lookup: CDR1 SGDLS, CDR2 YYNGEE. This CDR3 has 14 residues. CDR3 bases: TGTGCCAGCAGCGTACTGCGGGAGGGTGATACGCAGTATTTT. Amino acids: CASSVLREGDTQYF.

CDR3 DNA sequence: TGTGCCACCAGCAGAGATTTGGTCCCGACCGGGGAGCTGTTTTTT. It yields the protein CATSRDLVPTGELFF. This sequence joins TRBV15 and TRBJ2-2; D uncertain. Per the germline V gene, CDR1 is LNHNV and CDR2 is YYDKDF (reference sequence). Trimming took 0 bases from V and 5 from J, leaving 10 bases between them. The CDR3 consists of 15 residues. Using reference TRBV15 and TRBJ2-2 for the parts outside the CDR3, the full variable domain is DAMVIQNPRYQVTQFGKPVTLSCSQTLNHNVMYWYQQKSSQAPKLLFHYYDKDFNNEADTPDNFQSRRPNTSFCFLDIRSPGLGDTAMYLCATSRDLVPTGELFFGEGSRLTVL.

The genes are TRBV29-1 and TRBJ2-3; TRBD2 matches 8 bases. The germline V gene has CDR1 SQVTM and CDR2 ANQGSEA. V was clipped by 6 bases and J by 3 bases; unmatched bases: 8. The CDR3 covers 14 residues. CDR3 protein: CSVIPGLVTDTQYF. In DNA, the CDR3 is TGCAGCGTCATACCGGGACTAGTGACAGATACGCAGTATTTT.

This rearrangement joins TRBV27 to TRBJ2-1; D gene unclear. Germline CDR1 and CDR2: MNHEY and SMNVEV (reference sequence). CDR3 length equals 15 residues. Trimming cost V 10 bases and J 8 bases, with 24 bases left between them. The CDR3 DNA reads as TGTGCCACTACGACTTTAGGGCCAAGCGACCATGAGCAGTTCTTC. As protein: CATTTLGPSDHEQFF.

The V and J genes are TRBV6-5 and TRBJ2-2; D is perhaps TRBD1 (6 bases). Germline V lookup: CDR1 MNHEY, CDR2 SVGAGI. This CDR3 contains 14 residues. The CDR3 loop reads CAAGQFRQTGELFF. The CDR3 bases are TGTGCTGCAGGACAGTTCAGGCAGACCGGGGAGCTGTTTTTT.

A single count supports this clone. DNA of the CDR3: TGTGCCAGCAGACCTTCCGGGGGCACCGGGGAGCTGTTTTTT. It yields the protein CASRPSGGTGELFF. The gene calls are TRBV6-5 and TRBJ2-2, with a possible D match to TRBD2 (6 bases). The CDR3 runs to 14 residues. Germline V gene data show CDR1 as MNHEY and CDR2 as SVGAGI. V was clipped by 6 bases and J by 4 bases, with 12 bases between them.

The chain couples TRBV7-3 to TRBJ2-1; 13 bases agree with TRBD2. Germline loops: CDR1 SGHTA, CDR2 FQGTGA. Germline trimming cut 2 bases from V and 8 bases from J; bases unmatched to any gene: 3. This CDR3 is built from 15 residues. The chain's CDR3 is CASSLGLAGVDEQFF. CDR3 in DNA: TGTGCCAGCAGCTTAGGACTAGCGGGAGTGGATGAGCAGTTCTTC.

The V and J genes are TRBV5-6 and TRBJ2-5; D unclear. Trimming shortened V by 0 bases and J by 5 bases, and 17 bases separated the two germline ends. CDR1 and CDR2 from the germline V gene are SGHDT and YYEEEE. The CDR3 length is 16 residues. The CDR3 nucleotides are TGTGCCAGCAGCTTGGTAGGCGGAACCCAGACCGAGACCCAGTACTTC. It is translated as CASSLVGGTQTETQYF.

This chain connects TRBV7-2 to TRBJ2-7, with 8 bases that match TRBD1. Germline loops: CDR1 SGHTA, CDR2 FQGNSA. The CDR3 runs to 16 residues. J was trimmed by 3 bases and V by 0 bases; bases with no gene match: 7. CDR3 amino acids: CASSLARTGNFYEQYF. CDR3 DNA: TGTGCCAGCAGCTTAGCACGGACAGGGAATTTCTACGAGCAGTACTTC.